This T cell receptor (beta chain) was recovered during a study of cytotoxic CD8 clonotypes in ibrutinib-treated CLL. The overall study: The study included around twelve relapsed/refractory and 15 treatment-naive patients; roughly 17 had IGHV unmutated disease. Roughly 25 partial and 2 complete responses; at median 68 months, approximately 15 remitted, roughly 12 progressed. Findings of the study overall: An increase in clonality occurred at ibrutinib response, followed by a return toward baseline at progression.

CDR1 and CDR2 from the germline V gene are SGHTA and FQGNSA. Losses at the gene ends were 6 bases for V and 4 bases for J; bases not matched to a gene: 3. The CDR3 totals 14 residues. A note on this clone: Antigen: not known.

TCRdb's copy holds only in-frame clones and misses some; the assay was immunoSEQ multiplex PCR. The data contain 40,000 to 55,000 clones, approximately 82% of them singletons. The sequence was obtained from a human donor with chronic lymphocytic leukemia. The source was PBMCs, collected after 24 months of ibrutinib treatment. V gene TRBV7-2 combines with J gene TRBJ2-3, with TRBD2 matching 11 bases. CDR3 in amino acids: CASSLAGGADTQYF. CDR3 sequence (DNA): TGTGCCAGCAGTCTAGCGGGAGGAGCAGATACGCAGTATTTT. Complete variable domain (other parts from reference TRBV7-2 and TRBJ2-3): GAGVSQSPSNKVTEKGKDVELRCDPISGHTALYWYRQSLGQGLEFLIYFQGNSAPDKSGLPSDRFSAERTGGSVSTLTIQRTQQEDSAVYLCASSLAGGADTQYFGPGTRLTVL.